This entry describes one TCR beta chain. Its antigen is unknown. The CDR3 has 14 amino acids. The J segment lost 9 bases and the V segment lost 5 bases, leaving 9 bases of the junction unmatched. The germline gives CDR1 SGHTA, CDR2 FQGTGA. TCR beta cDNA libraries included unique molecular identifiers. In TCRdb, the PCR reads were re-called with MiXCR into one record per CDR3 protein. In the table there are about 500,000 distinct CDR3 sequences, nearly 45% of which are singletons. These data come from a study of post-analysis software for immune sequencing data. Regarding the study as a whole: Patients carried 4 or 5 TRBV segments more frequently than controls did, and TRBV5-6, TRBV5-1 and TRBV20-1 were among them. The authors found that F measure strongly co-clustered same-batch samples. There was significantly lower normalized Chao1 diversity in multiple sclerosis patients than in controls.

The specimen was blood. The chain carries TRBV7-3 and TRBJ2-1, with TRBD1 matching 8 bases. This sequence was found in a girl aged 10-17 years with multiple sclerosis. CDR3 in amino acids: CASSPRQGTGEQFF. The DNA for the CDR3 is TGTGCCAGCAGCCCCCGACAGGGGACGGGTGAGCAGTTCTTC.